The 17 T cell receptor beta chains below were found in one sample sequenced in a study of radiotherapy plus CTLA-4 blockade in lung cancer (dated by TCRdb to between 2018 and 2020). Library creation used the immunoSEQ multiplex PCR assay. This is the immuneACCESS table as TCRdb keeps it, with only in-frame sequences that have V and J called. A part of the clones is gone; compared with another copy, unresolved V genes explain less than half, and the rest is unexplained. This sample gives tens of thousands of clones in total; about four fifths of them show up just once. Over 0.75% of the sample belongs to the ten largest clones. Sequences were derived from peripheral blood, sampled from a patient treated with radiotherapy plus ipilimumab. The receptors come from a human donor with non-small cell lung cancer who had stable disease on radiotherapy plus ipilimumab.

Written as DNA, the CDR3 is TGTGCCAGCAGCCTGGACAGGGGGAATCAGCCCCAGCATTTT. Residues: CASSLDRGNQPQHF. The genes are TRBV5-5 and TRBJ1-5; 10 bases agree with TRBD1. Trimming cost V 4 bases and J 4 bases; bases outside gene matches: 2. The CDR3 consists of 14 residues. The germline V gene encodes CDR1 SGHKS and CDR2 YYEKEE (reference sequence).

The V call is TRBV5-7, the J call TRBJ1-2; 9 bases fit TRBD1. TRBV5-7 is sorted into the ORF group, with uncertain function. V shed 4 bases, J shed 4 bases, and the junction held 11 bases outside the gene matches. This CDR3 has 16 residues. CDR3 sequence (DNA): TGTGCCAGCAGCCCCGGGACAGGGAAGGGGGCCTATGGCTACACCTTC. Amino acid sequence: CASSPGTGKGAYGYTF.

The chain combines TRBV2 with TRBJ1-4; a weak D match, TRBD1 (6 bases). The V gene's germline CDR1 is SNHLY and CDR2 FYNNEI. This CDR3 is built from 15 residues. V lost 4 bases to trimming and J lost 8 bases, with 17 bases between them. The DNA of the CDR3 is TGTGCCAGCAGTGCACAGGGAAGGGAAGGCGAAAAACTGTTTTTT. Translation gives CASSAQGREGEKLFF.

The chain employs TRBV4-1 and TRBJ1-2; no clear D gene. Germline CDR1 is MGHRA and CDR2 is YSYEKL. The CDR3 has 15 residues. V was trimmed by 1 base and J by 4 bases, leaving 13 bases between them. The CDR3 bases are TGCGCCAGCAGCCAAGTAAAGGACGACCGCTATGGCTACACCTTC. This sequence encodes CASSQVKDDRYGYTF.

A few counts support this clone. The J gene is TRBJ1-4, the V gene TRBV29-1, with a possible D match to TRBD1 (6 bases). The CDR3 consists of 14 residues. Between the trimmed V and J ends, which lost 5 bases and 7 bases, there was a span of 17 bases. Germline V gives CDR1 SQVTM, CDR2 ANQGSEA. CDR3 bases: TGCAGCGTTCAGGGAGTCAGGGGTGCTGAAAAACTGTTTTTT. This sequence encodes CSVQGVRGAEKLFF.

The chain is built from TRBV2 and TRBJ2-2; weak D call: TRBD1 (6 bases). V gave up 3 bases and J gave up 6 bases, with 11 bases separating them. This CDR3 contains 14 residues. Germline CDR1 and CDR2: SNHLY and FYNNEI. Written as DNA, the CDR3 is TGTGCCAGCAGTGATAATCACAGGGCCGGGGAGCTGTTTTTT. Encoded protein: CASSDNHRAGELFF. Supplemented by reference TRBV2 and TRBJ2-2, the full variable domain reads EPEVTQTPSHQVTQMGQEVILRCVPISNHLYFYWYRQILGQKVEFLVSFYNNEISEKSEIFDDQFSVERPDGSNFTLKIRSTKLEDSAMYFCASSDNHRAGELFFGEGSRLTVL.

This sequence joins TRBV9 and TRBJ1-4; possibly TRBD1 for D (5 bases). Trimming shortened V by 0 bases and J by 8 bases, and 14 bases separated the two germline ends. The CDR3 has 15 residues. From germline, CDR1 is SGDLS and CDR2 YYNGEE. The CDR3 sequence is CASSVVSGRGEKLFF. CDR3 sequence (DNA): TGTGCCAGCAGCGTAGTATCCGGACGGGGGGAAAAACTGTTTTTT.

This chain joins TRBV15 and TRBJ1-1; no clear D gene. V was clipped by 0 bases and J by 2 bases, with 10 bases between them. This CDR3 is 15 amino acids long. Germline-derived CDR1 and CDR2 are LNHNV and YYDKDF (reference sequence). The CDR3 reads CATSREGGINTEAFF. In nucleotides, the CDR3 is TGTGCCACCAGCAGAGAGGGAGGGATCAACACTGAAGCTTTCTTT.

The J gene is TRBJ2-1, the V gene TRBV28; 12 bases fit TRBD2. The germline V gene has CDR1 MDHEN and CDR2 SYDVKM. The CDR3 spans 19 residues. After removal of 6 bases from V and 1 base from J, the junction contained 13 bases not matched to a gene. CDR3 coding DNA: TGTGCCAGCAGCTTTGGACTAGCGGGGTCGTCCAGGTCCTACAATGAGCAGTTCTTC. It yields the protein CASSFGLAGSSRSYNEQFF.

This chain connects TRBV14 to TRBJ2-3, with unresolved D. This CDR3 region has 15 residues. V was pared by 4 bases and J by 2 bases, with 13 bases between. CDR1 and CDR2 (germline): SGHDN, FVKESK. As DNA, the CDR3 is TGTGCCAGCAGCCCCGGCTACAAAGACACAGATACGCAGTATTTT. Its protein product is CASSPGYKDTDTQYF. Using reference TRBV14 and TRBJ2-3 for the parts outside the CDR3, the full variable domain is EAGVTQFPSHSVIEKGQTVTLRCDPISGHDNLYWYRRVMGKEIKFLLHFVKESKQDESGMPNNRFLAERTGGTYSTLKVQPAELEDSGVYFCASSPGYKDTDTQYFGPGTRLTVL.

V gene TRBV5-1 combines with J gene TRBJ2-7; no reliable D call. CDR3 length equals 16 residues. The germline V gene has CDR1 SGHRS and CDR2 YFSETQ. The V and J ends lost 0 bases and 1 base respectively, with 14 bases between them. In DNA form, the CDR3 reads TGCGCCAGCAGCTTGGCCAGTAGTATTGCGTCCTACGAGCAGTACTTC. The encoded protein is CASSLASSIASYEQYF.

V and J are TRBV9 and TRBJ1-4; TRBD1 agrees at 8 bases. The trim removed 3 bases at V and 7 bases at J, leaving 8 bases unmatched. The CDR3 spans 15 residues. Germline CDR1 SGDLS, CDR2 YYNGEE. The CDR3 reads CASSEGTGTGEKLFF. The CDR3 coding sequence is TGTGCCAGCAGCGAGGGGACAGGCACAGGTGAAAAACTGTTTTTT.

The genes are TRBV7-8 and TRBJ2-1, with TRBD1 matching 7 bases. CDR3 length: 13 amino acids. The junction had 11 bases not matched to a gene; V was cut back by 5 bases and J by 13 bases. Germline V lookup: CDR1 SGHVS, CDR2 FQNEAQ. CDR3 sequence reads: CASSRIAGTVQFF. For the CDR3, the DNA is TGTGCCAGCAGCCGAATCGCCGGGACAGTCCAGTTCTTC.

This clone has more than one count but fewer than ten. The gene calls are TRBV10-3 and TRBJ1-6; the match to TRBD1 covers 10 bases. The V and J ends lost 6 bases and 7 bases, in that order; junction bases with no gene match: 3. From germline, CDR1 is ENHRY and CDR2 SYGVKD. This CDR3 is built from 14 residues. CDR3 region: CAIRAGQGNSPLHF. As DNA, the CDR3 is TGTGCCATCAGAGCGGGACAGGGGAATTCACCCCTCCACTTT.

CDR3 loop: CASMRRDEQYF. The CDR3 DNA is TGTGCCAGCATGCGTCGAGACGAGCAGTACTTC. The chain couples TRBV2 to TRBJ2-7; no clear D gene. The V gene lost 7 bases and the J gene lost 5 bases, with 9 bases spanning the gap. In germline, CDR1 is SNHLY, CDR2 FYNNEI. The CDR3 contains 11 residues. Variable domain in full (rest from reference TRBV2 and TRBJ2-7): EPEVTQTPSHQVTQMGQEVILRCVPISNHLYFYWYRQILGQKVEFLVSFYNNEISEKSEIFDDQFSVERPDGSNFTLKIRSTKLEDSAMYFCASMRRDEQYFGPGTRLTVT.

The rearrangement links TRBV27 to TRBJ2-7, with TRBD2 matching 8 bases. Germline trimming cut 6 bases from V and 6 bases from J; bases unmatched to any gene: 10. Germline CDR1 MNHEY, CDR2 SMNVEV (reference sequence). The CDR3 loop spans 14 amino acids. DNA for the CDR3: TGTGCCAGCAGACCCCACGGGGGGGAGGGCGAGCAGTACTTC. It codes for CASRPHGGEGEQYF.

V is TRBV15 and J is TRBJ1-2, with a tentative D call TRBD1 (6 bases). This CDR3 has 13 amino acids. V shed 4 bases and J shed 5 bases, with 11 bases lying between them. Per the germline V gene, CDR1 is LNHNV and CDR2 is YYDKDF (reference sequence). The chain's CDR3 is CATSKDSLYGYTF. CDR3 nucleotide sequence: TGTGCCACCAGCAAGGACAGTTTGTATGGCTACACCTTC.